The 27 T cell receptor beta chains given below trace back to one sample, sequenced in a study of blood T cells in healthy people across ages. Primers used in a second PCR of roughly 6 to 12 cycles were a sample-barcoded 5' primer and a J-beta primer mix. TCRdb redid the calling of the 5' RACE reads with MiXCR, one entry per CDR3 protein. The sample has over a million distinct CDR3 sequences; 40% to 45% are singletons. The specimen was blood. The receptors shown here come from a woman aged 55-70 years in good health.

The chain employs TRBV4-1 and TRBJ2-1; D not resolved. Germline V gene data show CDR1 as MGHRA and CDR2 as YSYEKL. The V and J ends lost 0 bases and 6 bases respectively, with 15 bases between them. The CDR3 has 16 residues. The DNA of the CDR3 is TGCGCCAGCAGCCAAGATACGACAACTTCTGCCAATGAGCAGTTCTTC. Translation: CASSQDTTTSANEQFF.

This clonotype has a count of ten or more. This chain links TRBV29-1 with TRBJ2-7; TRBD1 agrees at 10 bases. Per the germline V gene, CDR1 is SQVTM and CDR2 is ANQGSEA. Trimming removed 3 bases from V and 3 bases from J; junction bases left unmatched: 8. This CDR3 comprises 15 residues. CDR3 protein: CSVDLPGQGNYEQYF. The CDR3 DNA reads as TGCAGCGTTGACCTCCCGGGACAGGGGAACTACGAGCAGTACTTC.

The CDR3 DNA is TGTGCCACCAGCCAACCGGACAGTCCCGAAGAGACCCAGTACTTC. Its protein product is CATSQPDSPEETQYF. The J gene is TRBJ2-5, the V gene TRBV24-1, with a possible D match to TRBD1 (6 bases). The germline CDR1 and CDR2 sequences are KGHDR and SFDVKD. This CDR3 has 15 amino acids. Trimming left V 7 bases short and J 3 bases short, with 17 bases between.

This chain links TRBV7-9 with TRBJ2-5; 7 bases map to TRBD2. CDR1 is SEHNR, CDR2 FQNEAQ, per germline (reference sequence). The CDR3 consists of 12 residues. Trimming at V came to 11 bases and at J to 5 bases, leaving 8 bases not matched to a gene. The CDR3 region has the DNA TGTGCCGCGGGGGAGGAGGAGGAGACCCAGTACTTC. This translates into CAAGEEEETQYF.

The V gene is TRBV10-3, the J gene TRBJ2-1, with 8 bases aligning to TRBD2. V lost 5 bases, J lost 4 bases, and 10 bases stayed unmatched. The CDR3 loop spans 16 amino acids. Germline-derived CDR1 and CDR2 are ENHRY and SYGVKD. The CDR3 region has the DNA TGTGCCATCAGTCCGGAACCTTTAGCGGGATACAATGAGCAGTTCTTC. It encodes CAISPEPLAGYNEQFF.

The chain carries TRBV3-1 and TRBJ1-2; D might be TRBD1 (5 bases). V dropped 4 bases and J dropped 7 bases, with 13 bases sitting between them. This CDR3 has 13 amino acids. Germline loops: CDR1 LGHDT, CDR2 YNNKEL (reference sequence). CDR3 loop: CASSRERGGGYTF. CDR3 coding DNA: TGTGCCAGCAGCCGAGAGAGGGGCGGTGGCTACACCTTC.

The J gene is TRBJ2-3, the V gene TRBV2; tentatively, D is TRBD1 (6 bases). CDR1 and CDR2 (germline): SNHLY, FYNNEI. This CDR3 is built from 15 residues. Trimming took off 6 bases at V and 0 bases at J, with 13 bases between the two ends. For the CDR3, the DNA is TGTGCCAGCAGAGAACAGGGAACTAGCACAGATACGCAGTATTTT. Translated, it gives CASREQGTSTDTQYF.

In this sample, this clonotype turned up a few times. The chain has TRBV12-3 or TRBV12-4 and TRBJ1-2; D is unresolved. V lost 3 bases and J lost 3, with 8 bases in between. The CDR3 consists of 13 residues. CDR3 residues: CASSFKKDYGYTF. CDR3 DNA: TGTGCCAGCAGTTTTAAGAAGGACTATGGCTACACCTTC.

For the CDR3, the DNA is TGTGCTAGTGGTTGGGTTCTGGGGGGGACTGAAGCTTTCTTT. Protein product: CASGWVLGGTEAFF. The chain is built from TRBV12-5 and TRBJ1-1, with D perhaps TRBD1 (5 bases). Per the germline V gene, CDR1 is LGHNT and CDR2 is FRNRAP. Trimming removed 4 bases at V and 5 bases at J, with 14 bases between. This CDR3 is built from 14 residues.

This clonotype was observed many times. This chain links TRBV6-6 with TRBJ1-1; D is unresolved. This CDR3 spans 12 amino acids. Trimming shortened V by 6 bases and J by 1 base, and 6 bases separated the two germline ends. Germline V lookup: CDR1 MNHNY, CDR2 SVGAGI (reference sequence). The CDR3 region is CASRTGNTEAFF. The CDR3 nucleotides read TGTGCCAGCAGGACGGGGAACACTGAAGCTTTCTTT.

On this clonotype: The junction shows a germline mismatch at one end, possibly a read error. The rearrangement links TRBV5-1 to TRBJ2-7, with a tentative D call TRBD1 (6 bases). CDR3 length: 14 amino acids. The germline gives CDR1 SGHRS, CDR2 YFSETQ. The CDR3 is CASILADSPYEQYF. The CDR3 DNA reads TGCGCCAGCATCTTGGCGGACAGCCCCTACGAGCAGTACTTC.

This clonotype was found a few times. CDR3 in DNA: TGCAGTGCTAGAGATCCGACTAGCGGAGGGGGGGAGACCCAGTACTTC. Amino acid sequence: CSARDPTSGGGETQYF. The chain carries TRBV20-1 and TRBJ2-5, with TRBD2 matching 9 bases. CDR1 is DFQATT, CDR2 SNEGSKA, per germline (reference sequence). This CDR3 has 16 amino acids. Trimming at V came to 0 bases and at J to 5 bases, leaving 10 bases not matched to a gene.

The chain joins TRBV9 to TRBJ2-4; no definite D call. The tail of the sequence fits TRBJ2-7 better, so the J call may be wrong. There are 13 residues in the CDR3. Germline CDR1 reads SGDLS; CDR2 reads YYNGEE. The CDR3 loop is CASSVQVYGEQYF. The CDR3 DNA is TGTGCCAGCAGCGTACAGGTGTACGGCGAGCAGTACTTC.

This clonotype turned up a few times. Germline and junction disagree at one end, which may indicate a read error. The V and J genes are TRBV2 and TRBJ2-7; 7 nucleotides match TRBD2. Germline CDR1 reads SNHLY; CDR2 reads FYNNEI. This CDR3 comprises 12 residues. The CDR3 sequence: CVSGDPTYEQYF. The CDR3 DNA reads as TGCGTGAGCGGGGACCCCACCTACGAGCAGTACTTC.

This clonotype was counted between two and nine times. The rearrangement uses TRBV6-5 and TRBJ2-1, with 8 bases lining up with TRBD1. The CDR3 has 14 amino acids. Germline trimming cut 5 bases from V and 7 bases from J; bases unmatched to any gene: 7. Germline V gene lookup returns CDR1 MNHEY and CDR2 SVGAGI. CDR3 residues: CASSPGGAGNEQFF. CDR3 nucleotide sequence: TGTGCCAGCAGTCCAGGGGGCGCCGGGAATGAGCAGTTCTTC.

This chain joins TRBV29-1 and TRBJ2-1; perhaps TRBD1 as D (7 bases). V dropped 3 bases and J dropped 5 bases, with 17 bases sitting between them. The germline CDR1 and CDR2 sequences are SQVTM and ANQGSEA. This CDR3 is 15 amino acids long. The CDR3 DNA sequence: TGCAGCGTTGAGGAGGGGCAGGGGGTCCACAATGAGCAGTTCTTC. Translated, it gives CSVEEGQGVHNEQFF.

V usage is TRBV14 and J usage is TRBJ2-7, with D maybe TRBD2 (7 bases). V lost 0 bases and J 5 bases, leaving 11 bases between the germline ends. The CDR3 consists of 14 residues. CDR1 SGHDN and CDR2 FVKESK come from the germline V gene. CDR3 sequence reads: CASSQDRGANEQYF. Here the CDR3 DNA reads TGTGCCAGCAGCCAAGACCGGGGGGCTAACGAGCAGTACTTC. Drawing the rest from reference TRBV14 and TRBJ2-7, the complete variable domain is EAGVTQFPSHSVIEKGQTVTLRCDPISGHDNLYWYRRVMGKEIKFLLHFVKESKQDESGMPNNRFLAERTGGTYSTLKVQPAELEDSGVYFCASSQDRGANEQYFGPGTRLTVT.

The rearrangement links TRBV7-8 to TRBJ2-5, with a weak D call TRBD1 (5 bases). Germline values: CDR1 SGHVS, CDR2 FQNEAQ. V shed 3 bases and J shed 7 bases, with 9 bases lying between them. The CDR3 length is 12 residues. CDR3 bases: TGTGCCAGCAGCTTTGGGGCAAGGACCCAGTACTTC. Protein sequence: CASSFGARTQYF.

This clonotype was seen ten or more times. The gene calls are TRBV7-2 and TRBJ2-1; D unclear. Looked up from germline, CDR1 is SGHTA and CDR2 is FQGNSA. V lost 5 bases and J 2 bases, leaving 13 bases between the germline ends. CDR3 length: 15 residues. The CDR3 loop reads CASSPSRGTYNEQFF. CDR3 nucleotide sequence: TGTGCCAGCAGCCCCTCTCGCGGAACCTACAATGAGCAGTTCTTC.

The V gene is TRBV20-1, the J gene TRBJ2-7, with D possibly TRBD2 on 7 matching bases. Looked up from germline, CDR1 is DFQATT and CDR2 is SNEGSKA (reference sequence). The germline V and J ends were trimmed by 3 bases and 4 bases, with 22 bases remaining between them. This CDR3 is 16 amino acids long. CDR3: CSARESRGGGLYEQYF. DNA of the CDR3: TGCAGTGCTAGGGAATCGAGGGGCGGGGGCTTATACGAGCAGTACTTC.

The CDR3 sequence is CASSPREGASSYEQYF. The CDR3 DNA sequence: TGTGCCAGCTCACCACGCGAGGGGGCTTCCTCCTACGAGCAGTACTTC. This chain uses TRBV18 with TRBJ2-7, with 7 bases aligning to TRBD1. The J segment lost 0 bases and the V segment lost 1 base, leaving 6 bases of the junction unmatched. From germline, CDR1 is KGHSH and CDR2 LQKENI. The CDR3 spans 16 residues.

This clonotype appeared a few times. This chain joins TRBV15 and TRBJ2-4, with 7 bases lining up with TRBD2. The V and J ends lost 0 bases and 7 bases, in that order; junction bases with no gene match: 15. Looked up from germline, CDR1 is LNHNV and CDR2 is YYDKDF (reference sequence). The CDR3 sequence is 18 residues long. This chain's CDR3 is CATSRDPIGRPRGNIQYF. CDR3 in DNA: TGTGCCACCAGCAGAGACCCAATCGGGAGGCCTCGTGGGAACATTCAGTACTTC.

The chain is built from TRBV10-3 and TRBJ2-1; D not certain. V was trimmed by 5 bases and J by 9 bases, leaving 8 bases between them. Germline V gene sequence: CDR1 ENHRY, CDR2 SYGVKD. The CDR3 consists of 11 residues. The CDR3 bases are TGTGCCATCAGTATAGACGGTGAGCAGTTCTTC. This gives the protein CAISIDGEQFF.

The chain employs TRBV3-1 and TRBJ2-1; maybe TRBD1 (7 bases). The V end was cut by 4 bases, the J end by 13 bases, with 14 bases between. Germline assignment: CDR1 LGHDT and CDR2 YNNKEL (reference sequence). The CDR3 consists of 12 residues. The CDR3 nucleotides are TGTGCCAGCAGCCGCGGGACAGAGGGTCAGTTCTTC. Amino acid sequence: CASSRGTEGQFF.

This clonotype was observed a handful of times. The chain is built from TRBV10-3 and TRBJ2-7; 14 nucleotides line up with TRBD2. CDR1 and CDR2 (germline): ENHRY, SYGVKD. V dropped 10 bases and J dropped 1; count of bases not matched to a gene: 3. The CDR3 length is 14 residues. The CDR3 nucleotides read TGTGCCACTGGGACTAGCGGGAGTTCCTACGAGCAGTACTTC. Its protein is CATGTSGSSYEQYF.

This clonotype was counted only a few times. CDR3 in DNA: TGCAGTGCTCCTTGGACAGCGGGGGCCTACGAGCAGTACTTC. Translating it yields CSAPWTAGAYEQYF. V is TRBV20-1 and J is TRBJ2-7, with 8 nucleotides matching TRBD2. CDR3 length: 14 amino acids. V trimming: 5 bases; J trimming: 2 bases; junction bases outside the gene matches: 8. Looked up from germline, CDR1 is DFQATT and CDR2 is SNEGSKA (reference sequence).

The chain combines TRBV20-1 with TRBJ2-1; no firm D call. The J call could be wrong; TRBJ2-7 is a better fit for the DNA end. CDR1 is DFQATT, CDR2 SNEGSKA, per germline (reference sequence). The CDR3 runs to 17 residues. In nucleotides, the CDR3 is TGCAGTGCTAGCCCGCCGCTGGAGCGACCCTCCTACAATGAGCAGTACTTC. Translation: CSASPPLERPSYNEQYF.